The T cell receptor beta chain described here comes from a study of blood T cell repertoires in COVID-19. Germline CDR1 LNHDA, CDR2 SQIVND (reference sequence). Germline trimming cut 4 bases from V and 2 bases from J; bases unmatched to any gene: 7. The CDR3 loop spans 16 amino acids. Measured with immunoSEQ multiplex PCR; TCRdb has only the in-frame clones, and not every one. The data hold hundreds of thousands of clones, with more than 70% observed a single time. This clone occurred a few times. This TCR derives from a woman aged 40 to 49 who had recovered from COVID-19. Material: peripheral blood. The rearrangement joins TRBV19 to TRBJ1-1; 10 bases are a match to TRBD1. CDR3 nucleotides: TGTGCCAGTAGTACCAGGACAGGGGGGTTCAACACTGAAGCTTTCTTT. Its protein product is CASSTRTGGFNTEAFF.